The T cell receptor beta chain described here comes from a study of CD4 T cells in relation to SARS-CoV-2 and coronaviruses (dated by TCRdb to the early 2020s). Study-level background: In the ViraFEST assay, PBMCs were cultured with antigen for 9 to 11 days, after which TCR beta CDR3s were sequenced to identify antigen-specific clonal expansions. An HIV-1 Nef peptide pool or a culture without peptide was used as the negative reference condition. For other donors in the study, expansion assays were sequenced with a different, Illumina-based TCR-beta assay. The study assessed, at the TCR clonotype level, memory CD4+ T cell crossreactivity between SARS-CoV-2 and common cold coronavirus spike proteins. Samples from three pre-COVID donors and the naive versus memory experiments were sequenced with the Adaptive Biotechnologies TCR-sequencing kit; other data were Illumina-based. HLA restriction was mapped for shared crossreactive spike epitopes using patient-derived lymphoblastoid cell lines. The full study reports these points: Crossreactive clones showed significantly weaker SARS-CoV-2-driven expansion than monoreactive clones, consistent with antigenic imprinting. Since the crossreactivity analysis centred on spike protein, crossreactivity against other viral proteins was not assessed. Small numbers of patients and of tested TCRs limited the study. Memory CD4+ clonotypes crossrecognizing SARS-CoV-2 and at least one common cold coronavirus spike were found in around 59% of donors. Pre-pandemic and post-infection samples were not both contributed by any donor, so tracing of the source of pre-existing responses was limited.

Receptor amplification or capture employed the immunoSEQ multiplex PCR assay. The authors' pipeline ran thus. During preprocessing, nonproductive sequences were removed, as were CDR3s that did not start with C, did not end with F or W, or were shorter than 7 amino acids. The MANAFEST web app identified antigen-specific clonotypes based on expansion compared with the reference and other culture wells. To be counted as positive, a clone had to show significant expansion compared with the reference culture, at an FDR below 0.05, in 2 of 3 replicate wells. A further requirement for positive clones was significant expansion compared with all other tandem wells, along with an odds ratio above 5. After three terminal residues were trimmed from each end, CDR3 homology was quantified as pairwise Levenshtein distance using the stringdist R package. Held by TCRdb, this immuneACCESS table contains in-frame sequences only and omits some clones. Under half of the omission traces to an unresolved V gene where checked; the cause of the rest is unknown. V and J calls and clone size are given by that table; D and trimming were obtained from the DNA. Present in this sample are over 20,000 clones, 65% to 80% of which were seen just once. The top ten constitute 10% to 15% of the sample.

With regard to this clone: There is no known antigen for this receptor. Qualities for individual bases were not recorded, and no much larger clone is one base off.

Sequences MNHEY (CDR1) and SMNVEV (CDR2) are obtained from the germline V gene (reference sequence). The CDR3, cysteine through phenylalanine, is 14 amino acids long. Only CDR3 DNA remains: 42 bases, in frame from the first base. The V end loses 2 bases and the J end loses 4 bases, and a stretch of 11 bases separates them. CD4+ T cells from unexposed donors were collected before the COVID-19 pandemic (2011-2018). Following 10 days of culture, the EasySep CD4+ T cell isolation kit was used to isolate CD4+ T cells. As far as cell numbers permitted, CD4+ T cells from unexposed donors were tested for reactivity against SARS-CoV-2 S and N as well as four spike pools from common cold coronaviruses. Each well held 2 million to 2.5 million PBMCs cultured in IMDM containing around 4.9% human AB serum and approximately 9.3 IU/ml IL-2. Half of the culture medium was replaced with fresh IL-2-containing medium on days 3 and 7. Triplicate replicate wells were generally used for each peptide culture condition. The leukapheresis product for the unexposed donors was obtained through commercial purchase. Ficoll-Paque PLUS gradient centrifugation was used to isolate PBMCs from either whole blood or leukapheresis product. PBMCs were either used fresh in the expansion assay or cryopreserved at -140 degrees C. The QIAamp Micro DNA Kit was used to extract genomic DNA from the CD4+ T cells.

The TCR originated in a human donor in good health. The sample taken for sequencing was CD4+ T cells from PBMCs, cultured in vitro. The rearranged chain carries TRBV27 and TRBJ1-2, with an unclear D gene assignment. The DNA sequence follows: TGTGCCAGCAGTTTAGGAGGGTTTGGCTATGGCTACACCTTC. This yields the protein CASSLGGFGYGYTF.